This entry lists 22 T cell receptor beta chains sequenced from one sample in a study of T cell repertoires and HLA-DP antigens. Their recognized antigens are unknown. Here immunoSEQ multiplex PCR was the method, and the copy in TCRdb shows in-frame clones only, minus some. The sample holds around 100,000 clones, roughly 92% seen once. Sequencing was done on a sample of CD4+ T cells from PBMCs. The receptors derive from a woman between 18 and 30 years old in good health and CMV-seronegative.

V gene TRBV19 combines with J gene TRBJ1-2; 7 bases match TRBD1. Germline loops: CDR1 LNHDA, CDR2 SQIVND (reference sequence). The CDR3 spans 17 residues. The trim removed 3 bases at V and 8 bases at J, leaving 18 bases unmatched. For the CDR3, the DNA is TGTGCCAGTAGTATTAGCTCCGGGACAGTCGACCGCTGGGGCTACACCTTC. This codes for CASSISSGTVDRWGYTF.

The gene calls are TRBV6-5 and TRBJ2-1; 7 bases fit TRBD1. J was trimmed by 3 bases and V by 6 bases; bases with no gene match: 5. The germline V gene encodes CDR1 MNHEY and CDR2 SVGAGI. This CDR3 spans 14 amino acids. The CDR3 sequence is CASRRGQFYNEQFF. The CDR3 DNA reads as TGTGCCAGCAGAAGGGGACAGTTCTACAATGAGCAGTTCTTC.

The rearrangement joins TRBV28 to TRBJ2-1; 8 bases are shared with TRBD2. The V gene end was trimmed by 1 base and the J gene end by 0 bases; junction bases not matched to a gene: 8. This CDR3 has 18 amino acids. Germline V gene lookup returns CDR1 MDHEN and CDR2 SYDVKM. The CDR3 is CASSLSQVGGGSYNEQFF. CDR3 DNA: TGTGCCAGCAGTTTATCCCAGGTCGGGGGGGGCTCCTACAATGAGCAGTTCTTC.

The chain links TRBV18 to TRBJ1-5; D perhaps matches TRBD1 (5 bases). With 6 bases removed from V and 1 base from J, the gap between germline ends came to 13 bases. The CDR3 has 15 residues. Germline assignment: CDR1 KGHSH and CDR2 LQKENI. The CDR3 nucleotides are TGTGCCAGCTCCCCTCTGGCAGGGAGCAATCAGCCCCAGCATTTT. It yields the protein CASSPLAGSNQPQHF.

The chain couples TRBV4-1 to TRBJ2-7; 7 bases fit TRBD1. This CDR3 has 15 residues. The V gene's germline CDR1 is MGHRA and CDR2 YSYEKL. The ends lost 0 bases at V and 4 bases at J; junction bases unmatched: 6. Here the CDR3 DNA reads TGCGCCAGCAGCCAAGATAACAGGGGATTGTACGAGCAGTACTTC. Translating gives CASSQDNRGLYEQYF.

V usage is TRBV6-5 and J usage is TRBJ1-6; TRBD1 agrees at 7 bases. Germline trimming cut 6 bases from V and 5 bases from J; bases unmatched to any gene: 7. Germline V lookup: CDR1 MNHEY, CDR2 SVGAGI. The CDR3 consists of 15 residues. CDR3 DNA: TGTGCCAGCAGGACGGGGACAGCACATAATTCACCCCTCCACTTT. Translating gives CASRTGTAHNSPLHF.

The CDR3 DNA reads as TGTGCCAGCAGCCAAGTCCTAGCGGGAGGCGCGGTTTACAATGAGCAGTTCTTC. Translating gives CASSQVLAGGAVYNEQFF. The chain is built from TRBV4-2 and TRBJ2-1; 11 bases map to TRBD2. The CDR3 has 18 residues. V dropped 1 base and J dropped 4; count of bases not matched to a gene: 9. Germline-derived CDR1 and CDR2 are LGHNA and YNFKEQ.

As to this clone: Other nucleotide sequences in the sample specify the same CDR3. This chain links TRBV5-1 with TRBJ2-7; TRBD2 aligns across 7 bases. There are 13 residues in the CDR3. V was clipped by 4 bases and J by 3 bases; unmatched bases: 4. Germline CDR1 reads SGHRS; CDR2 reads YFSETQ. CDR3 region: CASSGTGGYEQYF. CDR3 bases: TGCGCCAGCAGCGGGACGGGGGGCTACGAGCAGTACTTC.

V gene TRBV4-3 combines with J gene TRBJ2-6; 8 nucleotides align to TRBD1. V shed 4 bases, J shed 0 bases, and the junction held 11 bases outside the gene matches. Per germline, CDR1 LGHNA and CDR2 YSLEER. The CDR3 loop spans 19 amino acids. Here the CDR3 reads CASSREGGTGFSGANVLTF. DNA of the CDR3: TGCGCCAGCAGCCGGGAAGGGGGGACAGGCTTCTCTGGGGCCAACGTCCTGACTTTC.

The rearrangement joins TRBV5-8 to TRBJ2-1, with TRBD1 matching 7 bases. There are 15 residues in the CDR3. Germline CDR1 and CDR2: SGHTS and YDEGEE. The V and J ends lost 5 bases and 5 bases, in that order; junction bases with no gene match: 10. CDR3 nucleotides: TGTGCCAGCAGACCTTACAGGGGCGGCCACAATGAGCAGTTCTTC. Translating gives CASRPYRGGHNEQFF.

The CDR3 here is CASSGNHEQFF. As DNA, the CDR3 is TGTGCCAGCAGCGGAAACCATGAGCAGTTCTTC. The rearrangement links TRBV9 to TRBJ2-1; D not certain. Between the trimmed V and J ends, which lost 3 bases and 8 bases, there was a span of 6 bases. The germline CDR1 and CDR2 sequences are SGDLS and YYNGEE. The CDR3 consists of 11 residues.

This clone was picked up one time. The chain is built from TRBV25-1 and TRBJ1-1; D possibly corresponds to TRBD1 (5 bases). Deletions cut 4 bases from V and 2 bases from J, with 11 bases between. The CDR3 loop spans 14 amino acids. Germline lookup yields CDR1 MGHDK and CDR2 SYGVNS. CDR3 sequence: CASSAGHFNTEAFF. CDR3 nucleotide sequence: TGTGCCAGCAGTGCAGGACACTTTAACACTGAAGCTTTCTTT.

The DNA of the CDR3 is TGCGCCAGCAGCCCCCGACTCGCAGATACGCAGTATTTT. The encoded protein is CASSPRLADTQYF. V usage is TRBV4-1 and J usage is TRBJ2-3; no reliable D call. CDR3 length: 13 residues. Germline CDR1 MGHRA, CDR2 YSYEKL. V was trimmed by 4 bases and J by 4 bases, leaving 9 bases between them.

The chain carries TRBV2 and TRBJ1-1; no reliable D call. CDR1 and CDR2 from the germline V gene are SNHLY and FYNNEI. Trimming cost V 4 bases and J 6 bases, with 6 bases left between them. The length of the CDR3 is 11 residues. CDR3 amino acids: CASSVRAEAFF. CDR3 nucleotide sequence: TGTGCCAGCAGTGTGCGGGCTGAAGCTTTCTTT.

The CDR3 region has the DNA TGTGCCAGCAGGGGACAGGGGGCCGCTGAAGCTTTCTTT. The encoded protein is CASRGQGAAEAFF. The chain joins TRBV27 to TRBJ1-1; 12 nucleotides match TRBD1. The CDR3 sequence is 13 residues long. V gave up 6 bases and J gave up 6 bases; unmatched junction bases: 2. CDR1 and CDR2 from the germline V gene are MNHEY and SMNVEV (reference sequence).

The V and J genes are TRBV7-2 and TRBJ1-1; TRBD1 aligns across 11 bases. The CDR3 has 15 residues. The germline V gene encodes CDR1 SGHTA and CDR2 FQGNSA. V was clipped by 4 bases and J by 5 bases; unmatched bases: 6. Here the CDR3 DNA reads TGTGCCAGCAGCTCTCGGACAGGGGGCATGACTGAAGCTTTCTTT. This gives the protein CASSSRTGGMTEAFF.

The DNA for the CDR3 is TGTGCCAGCAGCGTACCGGGACAGGTGAACACTGAAGCTTTCTTT. The encoded protein is CASSVPGQVNTEAFF. The V call is TRBV5-6, the J call TRBJ1-1; 8 bases are shared with TRBD1. CDR3 size: 15 residues. CDR1 and CDR2 from the germline V gene are SGHDT and YYEEEE. Losses at the gene ends were 4 bases for V and 0 bases for J; bases not matched to a gene: 5.

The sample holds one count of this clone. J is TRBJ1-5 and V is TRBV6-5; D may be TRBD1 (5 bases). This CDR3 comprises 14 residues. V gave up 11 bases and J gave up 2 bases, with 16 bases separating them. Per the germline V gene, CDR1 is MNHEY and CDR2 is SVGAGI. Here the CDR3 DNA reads TGTGCCTCGAGGGAAATGGGGGGCAATCAGCCCCAGCATTTT. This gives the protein CASREMGGNQPQHF.

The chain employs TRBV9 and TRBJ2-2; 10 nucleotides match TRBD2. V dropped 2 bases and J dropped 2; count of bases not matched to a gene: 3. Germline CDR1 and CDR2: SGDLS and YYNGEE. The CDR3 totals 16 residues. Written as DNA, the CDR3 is TGTGCCAGCAGCGTGGGACTAGCGATTAACACCGGGGAGCTGTTTTTT. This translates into CASSVGLAINTGELFF.

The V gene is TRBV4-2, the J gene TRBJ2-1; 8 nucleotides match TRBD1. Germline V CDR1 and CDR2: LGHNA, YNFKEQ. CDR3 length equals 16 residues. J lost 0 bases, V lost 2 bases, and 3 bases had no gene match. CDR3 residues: CASSQKGTGSYNEQFF. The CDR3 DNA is TGTGCCAGCAGCCAAAAGGGGACAGGCTCCTACAATGAGCAGTTCTTC.

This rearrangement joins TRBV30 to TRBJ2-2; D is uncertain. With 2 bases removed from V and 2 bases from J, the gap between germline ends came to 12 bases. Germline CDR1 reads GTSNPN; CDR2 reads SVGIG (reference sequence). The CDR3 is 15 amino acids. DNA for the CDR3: TGTGCCTGGAGTACCATGGGCCATAACACCGGGGAGCTGTTTTTT. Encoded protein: CAWSTMGHNTGELFF.

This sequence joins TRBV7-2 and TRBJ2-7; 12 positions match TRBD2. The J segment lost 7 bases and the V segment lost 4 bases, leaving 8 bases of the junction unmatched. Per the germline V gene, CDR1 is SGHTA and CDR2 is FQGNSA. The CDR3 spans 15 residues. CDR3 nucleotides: TGTGCCAGCAGCTCTAGCGGGGGGGCGTCGGTTGAGCAGTACGTC. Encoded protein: CASSSSGGASVEQYV.